The entry below gives a single T cell receptor beta chain sequence along with its context. It lacks a known antigen. Per-base quality was not reported, and no clone a single base away is much larger than it. This entry comes from a study of beta chain features in type 1 diabetes (dated 2018 in TCRdb). About the study as a whole: Mean age, gender distribution, total cell number and subset yield did not differ between patients and healthy donors. A total of 107,917,701 sorted cells were examined across all samples, and a strong correlation was observed between cell number per subset and RNA yield. Naive and central memory subsets were obtained from all 30 or so donors, but regulatory and stem cell-like memory subsets were isolated from only 8 patients and about 8 healthy donors. The study compared TCRB repertoires of sorted circulating CD4+ T cell subsets between recently diagnosed type 1 diabetes patients and matched healthy donors. Points the paper makes about the study in general: HLA sub-analyses involved small numbers of individuals, so any influence of HLA type on TCRB rearrangement remained unresolved. Because cDNA rather than genomic DNA was sequenced, highly expressing activated cells could have been over-represented, although no difference in activation and CD3 levels was found between groups. In all four CD4+ subsets, TCRB CDR3 length was moderately but significantly shorter in type 1 diabetes patients. At VDJ recombination sites, patients with type 1 diabetes made fewer insertions and deleted more nucleotides, a pattern implying thymic rearrangement abnormalities. PCR might favor shorter templates, but patient and control samples were amplified and corrected together, so any skew would affect both groups equally. Naive, central memory and regulatory TCRB repertoires appeared to be more similar among patients than among healthy donors.

From each donor, a single peripheral blood sample of 90 to 150 mL on average was drawn into heparinised tubes. A BD FACSAria II was used to sort naive, central memory, regulatory and stem cell-like memory CD4+ T cells with a panel that included CD45RO, CCR7, CD25, CD127, CD95 and CD27. Every sorted population had a purity above 98%. PBMCs were separated immediately by Lymphoprep density gradient centrifugation and were stained directly, without being cultured. So that batch effects would be minimized, each experiment stained and sorted samples in pairs, pairing one healthy donor with one patient. The entire isolated RNA was reverse transcribed using the High Capacity cDNA Reverse Transcription Kit, and thus expressed TCRB transcripts were sequenced. Deep immunoSEQ sequencing was performed on naive, central memory and regulatory T cell samples, with an average of around 3.5 million total reads per sample. Sorted cells were lysed in RLT buffer and RNA was extracted with DNase-treated RNeasy Micro or Mini kits, depending on cell number. Each cell subset was processed on its own to prevent cross-contamination, while patient and healthy donor samples were processed together. Using the immunoSEQ multiplex PCR, TCRB sequences were amplified from cDNA into 87-bp fragments spanning the CDR3 region. Amplicons were sequenced on the Illumina HiSeq platform. The paper's data handling went like this. Synthetic template baselines were used to correct PCR bias computationally, reads within Hamming distance 2 were collapsed, and singletons that could not be merged were discarded. Reads were aligned against IMGT so that V, D and J genes, CDR3 length and insertions or deletions at six rearrangement sites could be assigned. Within each subset, clonotype counts were normalized to sorted cell number, and only after that were true diversity and Gini coefficients computed with the tcR R package. The overlap coefficient, calculated on TCRB nucleotide sequences, was used to measure repertoire sharing. The source is immuneACCESS, and TCRdb retained only in-frame sequences with V and J called. Part of the clones is not carried over; for the studies checked, unresolved V genes explain less than half of this, and the remainder is unexplained. V and J calls and clone size are copied from that table; D and trimming were computed from the DNA. The table for this sample lists 310,000 or so clones; 9.3% of them were counted only once. Of the sample, approximately 1% falls within the top ten clones.

What was sequenced was central memory CD4+ T cells from blood. This receptor was obtained from a man aged 30 to 45 with type 1 diabetes.

The CDR3 amino acid sequence is: CASTPTGGNQPQHF. The sequenced DNA: TGTGCCAGTACCCCGACAGGGGGCAATCAGCCCCAGCATTTT. The chain is assembled from TRBV19 and TRBJ1-5; TRBD1 aligns with 8 central bases. The CDR3 has 14 amino acids, counting the end cysteine and phenylalanine. Only the CDR3 DNA stays, 42 bases, in frame from base 1. CDR1 and CDR2, per the germline V gene (reference sequence), are LNHDA and SQIVND. V has 7 bases trimmed and J has 2 bases trimmed; junction bases matching no gene number 4.